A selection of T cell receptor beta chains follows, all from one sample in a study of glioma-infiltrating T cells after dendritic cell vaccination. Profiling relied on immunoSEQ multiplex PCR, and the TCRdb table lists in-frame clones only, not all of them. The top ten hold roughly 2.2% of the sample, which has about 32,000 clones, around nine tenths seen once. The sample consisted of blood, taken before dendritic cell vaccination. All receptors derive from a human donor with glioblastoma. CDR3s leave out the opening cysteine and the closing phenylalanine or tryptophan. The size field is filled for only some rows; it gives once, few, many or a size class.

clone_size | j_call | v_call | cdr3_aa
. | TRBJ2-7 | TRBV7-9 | ASSPRDRGDYEQY
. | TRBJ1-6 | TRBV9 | ASSVGGMNGSPLH
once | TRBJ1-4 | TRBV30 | AWSRPGRVNEKLF
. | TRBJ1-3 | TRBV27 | ASSLKGAGNTIY
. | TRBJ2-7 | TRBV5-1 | ATVTCRDSYEQY
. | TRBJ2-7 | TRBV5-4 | ASSLGQDSYEQY
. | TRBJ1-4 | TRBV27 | ASSLGPAAGEKLF
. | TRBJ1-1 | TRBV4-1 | ASSQEGLRTEAF
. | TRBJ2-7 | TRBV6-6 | ASSRRDRVPYEQY
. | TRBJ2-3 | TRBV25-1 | ASSEISGGLNTDTQY
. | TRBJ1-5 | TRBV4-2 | ASSSRHLDNQPQH
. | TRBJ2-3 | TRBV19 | ASRLGQETDTQY
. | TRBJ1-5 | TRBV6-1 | ASRGTGGSQPQH
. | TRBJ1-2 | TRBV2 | AGGLGDMDYGYT
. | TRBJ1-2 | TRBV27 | ASSSWTGRNYGYT
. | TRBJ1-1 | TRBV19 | ASSIPVVAGGENTEAF
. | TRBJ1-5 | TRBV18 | ASSGTGGRQPQH
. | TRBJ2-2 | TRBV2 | ASRGQRGGNTGELF
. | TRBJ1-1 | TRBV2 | ASSRLQGNTEAF
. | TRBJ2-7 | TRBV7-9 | ASSFSVGLAGEQY
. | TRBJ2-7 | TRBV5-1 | ASSPFGKSSYEQY
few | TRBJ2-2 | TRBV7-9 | ASSPPPRGAV
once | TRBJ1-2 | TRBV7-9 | ASSRRPANYGYT
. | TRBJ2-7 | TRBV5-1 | ASSFGQGVTYEQY
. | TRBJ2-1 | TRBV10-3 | ASLGQDPRNNEQF